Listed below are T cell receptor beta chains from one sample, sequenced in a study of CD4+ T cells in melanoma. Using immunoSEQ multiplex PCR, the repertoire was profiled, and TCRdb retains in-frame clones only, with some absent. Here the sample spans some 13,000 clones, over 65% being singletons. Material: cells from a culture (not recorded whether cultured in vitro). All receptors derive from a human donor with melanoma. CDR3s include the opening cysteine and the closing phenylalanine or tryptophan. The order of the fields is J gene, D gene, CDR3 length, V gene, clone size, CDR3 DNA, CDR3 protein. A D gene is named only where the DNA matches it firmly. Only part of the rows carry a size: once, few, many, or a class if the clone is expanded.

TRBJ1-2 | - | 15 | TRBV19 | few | TGTGCCAGTAGTACTAAACCGGGCCCCCTTCGGGGCTACACCTTC | CASSTKPGPLRGYTF
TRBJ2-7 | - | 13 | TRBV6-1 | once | TGTGCCAGAACGAGGGGTCTAGATTACGAGCAGTACTTC | CARTRGLDYEQYF
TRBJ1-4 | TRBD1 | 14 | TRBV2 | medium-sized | TGTGCCAGCAGTGTCCGCTTAGGGGGCGAAAAACTGTTTTTT | CASSVRLGGEKLFF
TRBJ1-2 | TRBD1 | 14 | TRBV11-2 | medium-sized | TGTGCCAGCAGCTTAGAGGCATGGGACAGAGGCTACACCTTC | CASSLEAWDRGYTF
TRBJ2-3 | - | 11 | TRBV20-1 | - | TGCAGTGCTCCCGCCACAGATACGCAGTATTTT | CSAPATDTQYF
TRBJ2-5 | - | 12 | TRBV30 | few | TGTGCCTGGAGTACAAACCAAGAGACCCAGTACTTC | CAWSTNQETQYF
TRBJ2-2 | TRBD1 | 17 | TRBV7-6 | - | TGTGCCAGCAGCTTCCGGGACAGCTGGAGGACCACCGGGGAGCTGTTTTTT | CASSFRDSWRTTGELFF
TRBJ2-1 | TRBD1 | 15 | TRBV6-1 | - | TGTGCCAGCAGTGTGATGGGGACAGGACTCAATGAGCAGTTCTTC | CASSVMGTGLNEQFF
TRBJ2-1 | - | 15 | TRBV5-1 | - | TGCGCCAGCAGCTGGACCGGAGGTATCTACAATGAGCAGTTCTTC | CASSWTGGIYNEQFF
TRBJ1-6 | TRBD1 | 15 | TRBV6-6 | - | TGTGCCAGCAGTTACGGACAGGGTTTTGGTTCACCCCTCCACTTT | CASSYGQGFGSPLHF
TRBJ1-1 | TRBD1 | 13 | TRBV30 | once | TGTGCCTGGAGGACAGGGTACTTGAGGGCAGCTTTCTTT | CAWRTGYLRAAFF
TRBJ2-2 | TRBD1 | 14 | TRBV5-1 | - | TGCGCCAGCAGCTTACAGGGGGCGACCGGGGAGCTGTTTTTT | CASSLQGATGELFF
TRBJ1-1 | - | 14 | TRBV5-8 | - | TGTGCCAGCAGGCCACAGGGAAGGAACACTGAAGCTTTCTTT | CASRPQGRNTEAFF
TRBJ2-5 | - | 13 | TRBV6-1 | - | TGTGCCAGCAGTAGGGGAATTACGGAGACCCAGTACTTC | CASSRGITETQYF
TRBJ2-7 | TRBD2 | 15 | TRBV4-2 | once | TGTGCCAGCAGCCTCCGGGCTAGCGGGGGCTACGAGCAGTACTTC | CASSLRASGGYEQYF
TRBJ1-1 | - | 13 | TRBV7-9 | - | TGTGCCAGCAGCTTAGGTAGGAACACTGAAGCTTTCTTT | CASSLGRNTEAFF
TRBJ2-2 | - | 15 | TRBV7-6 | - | TGTGCCAGCAGCTTAAGGACAGTAAACACCGGGGAGCTGTTTTTT | CASSLRTVNTGELFF
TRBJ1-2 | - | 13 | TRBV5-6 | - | TGTGCCAGCAGCCCGGACACTTTATATGGCTACACCTTC | CASSPDTLYGYTF
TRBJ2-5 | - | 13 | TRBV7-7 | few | TGTGCCAGCAGCCCTCAGGGTGGAGAGACCCAGTACTTC | CASSPQGGETQYF
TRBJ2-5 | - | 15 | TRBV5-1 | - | TGCGCCAGCAATCTGGAGCCAAACAGGCGAGAGACCCAGTACTTC | CASNLEPNRRETQYF
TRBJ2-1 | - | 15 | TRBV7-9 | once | TGTGCCAGCAGCCCAGAGTTTGAGATATACAATGAGCAGTTCTTC | CASSPEFEIYNEQFF
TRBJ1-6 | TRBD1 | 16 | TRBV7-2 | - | TGTGCCAGCAGCTTGGTCTACAGGGGACTCAATTCACCCCTCCACTTT | CASSLVYRGLNSPLHF
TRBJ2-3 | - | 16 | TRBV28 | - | TGTGCCAGCAGTCCCTATTTCGGACAGCGCACAGATACGCAGTATTTT | CASSPYFGQRTDTQYF
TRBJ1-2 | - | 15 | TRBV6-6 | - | TGTGCCAGCAGTTACTCGCTTGATACTAACTATGGCTACACCTTC | CASSYSLDTNYGYTF
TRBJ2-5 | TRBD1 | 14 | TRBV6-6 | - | TGTGCCAGCAGTTACCAGGGGGAACAAGAGACCCAGTACTTC | CASSYQGEQETQYF
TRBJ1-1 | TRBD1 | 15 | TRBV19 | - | TGTGCCAGTAGTATACGATCCACCGGGACAGCCCTAGCTTTCTTT | CASSIRSTGTALAFF
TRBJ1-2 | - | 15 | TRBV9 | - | TGTGCCAGCAGCGTAGGAGGCGGAGAAAACTATGGCTACACCTTC | CASSVGGGENYGYTF
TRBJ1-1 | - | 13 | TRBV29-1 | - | TGCAGCGGGCTGTATACGGGTAGTTCCCAAGCTTTCTTT | CSGLYTGSSQAFF
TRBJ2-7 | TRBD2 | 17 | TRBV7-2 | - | TGTGCCAGCAGCACAAAGGCGACTAGCGGGGGGTTCTACGAGCAGTACTTC | CASSTKATSGGFYEQYF
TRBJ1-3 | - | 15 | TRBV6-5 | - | TGTGCCAGCAGAGTTACGTACAGTCCGGGAAACACCATATATTTT | CASRVTYSPGNTIYF
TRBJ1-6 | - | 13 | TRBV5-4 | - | TGTGCCAGCAGCGGGAGCAGGGATTCACCCCTCCACTTT | CASSGSRDSPLHF